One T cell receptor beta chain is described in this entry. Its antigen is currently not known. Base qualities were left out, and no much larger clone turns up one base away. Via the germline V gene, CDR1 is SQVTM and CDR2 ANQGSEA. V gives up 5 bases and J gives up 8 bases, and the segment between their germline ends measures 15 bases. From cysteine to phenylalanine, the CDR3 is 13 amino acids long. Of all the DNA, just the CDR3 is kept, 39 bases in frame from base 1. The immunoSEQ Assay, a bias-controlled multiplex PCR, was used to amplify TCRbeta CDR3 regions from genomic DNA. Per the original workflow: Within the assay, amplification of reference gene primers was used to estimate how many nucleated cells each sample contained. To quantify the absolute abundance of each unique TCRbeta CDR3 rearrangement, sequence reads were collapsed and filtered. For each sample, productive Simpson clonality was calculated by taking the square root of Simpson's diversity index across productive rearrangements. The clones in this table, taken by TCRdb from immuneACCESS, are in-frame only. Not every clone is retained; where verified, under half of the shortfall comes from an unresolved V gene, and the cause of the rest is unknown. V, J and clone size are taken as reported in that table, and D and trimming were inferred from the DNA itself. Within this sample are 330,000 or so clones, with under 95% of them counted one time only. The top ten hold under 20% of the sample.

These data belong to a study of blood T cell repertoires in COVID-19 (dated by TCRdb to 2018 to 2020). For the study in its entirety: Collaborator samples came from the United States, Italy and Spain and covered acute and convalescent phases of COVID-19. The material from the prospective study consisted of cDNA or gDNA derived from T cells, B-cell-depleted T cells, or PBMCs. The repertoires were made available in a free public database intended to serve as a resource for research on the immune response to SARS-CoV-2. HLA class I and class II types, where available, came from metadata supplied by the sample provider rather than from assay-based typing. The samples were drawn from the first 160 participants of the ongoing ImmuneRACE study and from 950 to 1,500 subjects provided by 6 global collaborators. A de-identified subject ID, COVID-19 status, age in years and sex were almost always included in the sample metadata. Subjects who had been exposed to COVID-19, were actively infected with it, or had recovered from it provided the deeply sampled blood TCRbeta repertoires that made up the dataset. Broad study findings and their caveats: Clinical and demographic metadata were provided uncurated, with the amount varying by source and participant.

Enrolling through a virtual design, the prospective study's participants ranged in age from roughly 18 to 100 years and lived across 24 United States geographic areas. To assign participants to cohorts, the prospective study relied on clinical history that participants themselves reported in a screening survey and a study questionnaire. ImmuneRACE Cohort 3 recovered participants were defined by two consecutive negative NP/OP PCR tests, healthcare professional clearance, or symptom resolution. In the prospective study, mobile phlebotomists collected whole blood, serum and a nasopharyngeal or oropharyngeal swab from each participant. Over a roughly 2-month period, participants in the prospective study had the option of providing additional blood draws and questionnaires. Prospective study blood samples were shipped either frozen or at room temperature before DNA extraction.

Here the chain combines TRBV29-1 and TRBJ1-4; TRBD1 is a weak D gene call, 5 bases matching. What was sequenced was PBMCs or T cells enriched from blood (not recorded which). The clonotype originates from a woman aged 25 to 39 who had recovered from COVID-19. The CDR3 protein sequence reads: CSVISRQGEKLFF. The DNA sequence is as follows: TGCAGCGTTATTTCCCGGCAGGGCGAAAAACTGTTTTTT.